The 30 T cell receptor beta chains below were found in one sample sequenced in a study of blood T cell dynamics during melanoma immunotherapy. Time point here: week 3, after first cycle of checkpoint inhibitor. The table came from immunoSEQ multiplex PCR; TCRdb's copy has only in-frame clones and leaves some out. This table holds about 10,000 clones, nearly 90% found once. The starting material was blood, obtained from a patient treated with checkpoint blockade. The receptors derive from a human donor with melanoma.

J is TRBJ1-3 and V is TRBV5-6; D unclear. The ends were cut back, 4 bases at V and 6 bases at J, with 11 bases in the middle. This CDR3 has 13 residues. The germline CDR1 and CDR2 sequences are SGHDT and YYEEEE. CDR3: CASSLAGKNTIYF. CDR3 sequence (DNA): TGTGCCAGCAGCCTGGCGGGAAAAAACACCATATATTTT.

The chain is built from TRBV30 and TRBJ2-1, with no clear D. The V end lost 4 bases, the J end lost 0 bases, and 4 bases lay between the germline ends. From germline, CDR1 is GTSNPN and CDR2 SVGIG (reference sequence). The CDR3 loop spans 12 amino acids. The CDR3 nucleotides read TGTGCCTGGACAGGCTCCTACAATGAGCAGTTCTTC. This sequence encodes CAWTGSYNEQFF. The full variable domain, rest sourced from reference TRBV30 and TRBJ2-1, is SQTIHQWPATLVQPVGSPLSLECTVEGTSNPNLYWYRQAAGRGLQLLFYSVGIGQISSEVPQNLSASRPQDRQFILSSKKLLLSDSGFYLCAWTGSYNEQFFGPGTRLTVL.

The sample holds a few counts of this clone. CDR3 loop: CASSLSGGRADTQYF. The DNA of the CDR3 is TGCGCCAGCAGTCTTAGCGGGGGCCGGGCAGATACGCAGTATTTT. The chain recombines TRBV5-1 with TRBJ2-3; 9 bases are a match to TRBD2. The junction had 8 bases not matched to a gene; V was cut back by 5 bases and J by 4 bases. This CDR3 has 15 amino acids. Germline CDR1 and CDR2: SGHRS and YFSETQ.

CDR3 in amino acids: CASSPRRGQETQYF. The CDR3 DNA reads TGTGCCAGCAGCCCGCGACGGGGACAAGAGACCCAGTACTTC. V is TRBV7-2 and J is TRBJ2-5; D perhaps matches TRBD2 (5 bases). Germline V CDR1 and CDR2: SGHTA, FQGNSA. The V and J ends lost 5 bases and 2 bases respectively, with 12 bases between them. This CDR3 comprises 14 residues. Using reference TRBV7-2 and TRBJ2-5 for the parts outside the CDR3, the full variable domain is GAGVSQSPSNKVTEKGKDVELRCDPISGHTALYWYRQSLGQGLEFLIYFQGNSAPDKSGLPSDRFSAERTGGSVSTLTIQRTQQEDSAVYLCASSPRRGQETQYFGPGTRLLVL.

V usage is TRBV9 and J usage is TRBJ2-1; D call uncertain. V shed 4 bases and J shed 4 bases, with 18 bases lying between them. The CDR3 extends over 16 amino acids. Germline V gene lookup returns CDR1 SGDLS and CDR2 YYNGEE. The CDR3 sequence: CASSTLGVGAYNEQFF. CDR3 nucleotides: TGTGCCAGCAGCACCTTAGGTGTGGGCGCGTACAATGAGCAGTTCTTC.

The chain has TRBV7-3 and TRBJ2-2; 10 bases line up with TRBD2. Germline V gene data show CDR1 as SGHTA and CDR2 as FQGTGA. Trimming cost V 5 bases and J 6 bases; bases outside gene matches: 12. The CDR3 has 17 residues. The CDR3 region is CASSPRGSGGPAGELFF. The CDR3 nucleotides read TGTGCCAGCAGCCCCCGGGGTAGCGGGGGGCCGGCCGGGGAGCTGTTTTTT.

V usage is TRBV9 and J usage is TRBJ2-1; 8 nucleotides match TRBD1. J gave up 15 bases and V 3 bases, and 11 bases lay outside the gene matches. This CDR3 contains 13 residues. Germline CDR1 reads SGDLS; CDR2 reads YYNGEE. For the CDR3, the DNA is TGTGCCAGCAGCGGGGGACAGGAGGGATCCATGTTCTTC. It translates to CASSGGQEGSMFF.

The chain couples TRBV6-1 to TRBJ2-5; D remains unclear. Germline V lookup: CDR1 MNHNS, CDR2 SASEGT. V lost 6 bases, J lost 7 bases, and 15 bases lay in between. The length of the CDR3 is 13 residues. As DNA, the CDR3 is TGTGCCAGCAGGGCCGAAGGGCGGACGACCCAGTACTTC. The encoded protein is CASRAEGRTTQYF.

This clone was observed a single time. The chain employs TRBV6-1 and TRBJ2-5; the match to TRBD2 covers 12 bases. CDR1 and CDR2 (germline): MNHNS, SASEGT. V dropped 4 bases and J dropped 5; count of bases not matched to a gene: 8. The CDR3 is made up of 16 amino acids. The CDR3 loop reads CASSARLAGARETQYF. The CDR3 DNA reads TGTGCCAGCAGTGCCAGACTAGCGGGGGCGCGGGAGACCCAGTACTTC.

The chain employs TRBV6-1 and TRBJ2-1; D gene ambiguous. Per germline, CDR1 MNHNS and CDR2 SASEGT. The CDR3 is 12 residues long. With 6 bases removed from V and 0 bases from J, the gap between germline ends came to 3 bases. The CDR3 bases are TGTGCCAGCAGACCCTCCTACAATGAGCAGTTCTTC. This codes for CASRPSYNEQFF.

The count of this clone is one. This chain connects TRBV7-2 to TRBJ2-7; D is unresolved. Trimming took 3 bases from V and 7 from J, leaving 13 bases between them. The CDR3 is 13 amino acids. Germline assignment: CDR1 SGHTA and CDR2 FQGNSA. The CDR3 loop is CASSFFLAGEQYF. In nucleotides, the CDR3 is TGTGCCAGCAGCTTTTTTTTGGCTGGAGAGCAGTACTTC. Filled out from reference TRBV7-2 and TRBJ2-7, the complete variable domain reads GAGVSQSPSNKVTEKGKDVELRCDPISGHTALYWYRQSLGQGLEFLIYFQGNSAPDKSGLPSDRFSAERTGGSVSTLTIQRTQQEDSAVYLCASSFFLAGEQYFGPGTRLTVT.

CDR3 region: CASSLQQNEKLFF. The DNA for the CDR3 is TGCGCCAGCAGCTTGCAACAGAATGAAAAACTGTTTTTT. V and J are TRBV5-1 and TRBJ1-4, with D hard to call. Deletions cut 1 base from V and 5 bases from J, with 6 bases between. The V gene's germline CDR1 is SGHRS and CDR2 YFSETQ. The CDR3 totals 13 residues.

This clone showed up just once. The chain has TRBV5-4 and TRBJ2-3, with D possibly being TRBD2 (6 bases). Trimming took off 4 bases at V and 4 bases at J, with 13 bases between the two ends. The CDR3 totals 14 residues. CDR1 SGHNT and CDR2 YYREEE come from the germline V gene (reference sequence). This CDR3 is CASSLSGGADTQYF. CDR3 DNA: TGTGCCAGCAGCCTCAGCGGAGGGGCAGATACGCAGTATTTT.

The gene calls are TRBV6-5 and TRBJ2-7; D unclear. CDR1 is MNHEY, CDR2 SVGAGI, per germline. The CDR3 extends over 14 amino acids. Trimming left V 6 bases short and J 4 bases short, with 16 bases between. This chain's CDR3 is CASSPDSWNYEQYF. Here the CDR3 DNA reads TGTGCCAGCAGCCCCGACTCGTGGAATTACGAGCAGTACTTC.

V usage is TRBV29-1 and J usage is TRBJ2-5, with D unclear. CDR3 length equals 8 residues. V lost 3 bases, J lost 11 bases, and 4 bases lay in between. Looked up from germline, CDR1 is SQVTM and CDR2 is ANQGSEA. CDR3 DNA: TGCAGCGTTGATGGACAGTACTTC. Translated, it gives CSVDGQYF.

This chain joins TRBV11-2 and TRBJ2-4; D tentatively reads TRBD1 or TRBD2 (6 bases each). The CDR3 spans 15 residues. Germline CDR1 and CDR2: SGHAT and FQNNGV. V was trimmed by 2 bases and J by 9 bases, leaving 17 bases between them. The CDR3 DNA sequence: TGTGCCAGCAGCTTATCAACAGGGAGGTCGGTCATTCAGTACTTC. Amino acid sequence: CASSLSTGRSVIQYF. The variable domain in full, completed from reference TRBV11-2 and TRBJ2-4, reads EAGVAQSPRYKIIEKRQSVAFWCNPISGHATLYWYQQILGQGPKLLIQFQNNGVVDDSQLPKDRFSAERLKGVDSTLKIQPAKLEDSAVYLCASSLSTGRSVIQYFGAGTRLSVL.

The rearrangement joins TRBV7-9 to TRBJ1-1; 8 nucleotides align to TRBD1. After removal of 5 bases from V and 3 bases from J, the junction contained 5 bases not matched to a gene. The CDR3 covers 14 residues. The germline gives CDR1 SEHNR, CDR2 FQNEAQ (reference sequence). The chain's CDR3 is CASSTQGVHTEAFF. The DNA for the CDR3 is TGTGCCAGCAGCACACAGGGGGTGCACACTGAAGCTTTCTTT. Together with reference TRBV7-9 and TRBJ1-1, the CDR3 gives the full variable domain: DTGVSQNPRHKITKRGQNVTFRCDPISEHNRLYWYRQTLGQGPEFLTYFQNEAQLEKSRLLSDRFSAERPKGSFSTLEIQRTEQGDSAMYLCASSTQGVHTEAFFGQGTRLTVV.

This clone was observed once. CDR3 amino acids: CASSTQGANEQFF. Here the CDR3 DNA reads TGTGCCAGTAGCACGCAGGGGGCAAATGAGCAGTTCTTC. This sequence joins TRBV19 and TRBJ2-1; TRBD1 matches at 8 bases. The CDR3 is 13 residues long. Germline CDR1 reads LNHDA; CDR2 reads SQIVND (reference sequence). V trimming: 6 bases; J trimming: 7 bases; junction bases outside the gene matches: 5.

The chain uses TRBV5-1 and TRBJ2-5; D unresolved. The tail of the sequence fits TRBJ2-7 better, so the J call may be wrong. This CDR3 region has 15 residues. Per the germline V gene, CDR1 is SGHRS and CDR2 is YFSETQ. The CDR3 region is CASRVIWAETYEQYF. CDR3 DNA: TGCGCCAGCAGAGTCATTTGGGCAGAGACCTACGAGCAGTACTTC.

CDR3 DNA: TGTGCCAGCAGCCCTGAGGGACAGGGGTATGGCTACACCTTC. Translating gives CASSPEGQGYGYTF. This sequence joins TRBV11-2 and TRBJ1-2, with 10 positions matching TRBD1. Trimming removed 5 bases from V and 5 bases from J; junction bases left unmatched: 5. CDR1 and CDR2 from the germline V gene are SGHAT and FQNNGV. The CDR3 totals 14 residues.

The V call is TRBV18, the J call TRBJ2-1, with D possibly being TRBD1 or TRBD2 (5 bases each). The V and J ends lost 4 bases and 9 bases respectively, with 7 bases between them. Germline lookup yields CDR1 KGHSH and CDR2 LQKENI. The CDR3 loop spans 11 amino acids. CDR3: CASSQGTEQFF. In nucleotides, the CDR3 is TGTGCCAGCTCACAGGGGACTGAGCAGTTCTTC. Full variable domain (outside the CDR3, taken from reference TRBV18 and TRBJ2-1): NAGVMQNPRHLVRRRGQEARLRCSPMKGHSHVYWYRQLPEEGLKFMVYLQKENIIDESGMPKERFSAEFPKEGPSILRIQQVVRGDSAAYFCASSQGTEQFFGPGTRLTVL.

The chain is built from TRBV30 and TRBJ2-7, with 10 bases fitting TRBD1. CDR1 and CDR2 from the germline V gene are GTSNPN and SVGIG (reference sequence). Trimming removed 4 bases from V and 4 bases from J; junction bases left unmatched: 10. The CDR3 has 15 residues. CDR3 sequence: CAWTKGTGVRYEQYF. For the CDR3, the DNA is TGTGCCTGGACCAAAGGGACAGGGGTTCGTTACGAGCAGTACTTC.

The chain links TRBV19 to TRBJ1-2; D gene uncertain. CDR1 is LNHDA, CDR2 SQIVND, per germline (reference sequence). The CDR3 extends over 13 amino acids. V lost 5 bases and J lost 1, with 8 bases in between. CDR3 in amino acids: CASSQKGNYGYTF. DNA for the CDR3: TGTGCCAGTAGTCAGAAGGGTAACTATGGCTACACCTTC.

The J gene is TRBJ1-2, the V gene TRBV6-5; D might be TRBD1 (5 bases). The length of the CDR3 is 15 residues. The germline CDR1 and CDR2 sequences are MNHEY and SVGAGI. The V gene lost 0 bases and the J gene lost 8 bases, with 16 bases spanning the gap. CDR3 protein: CASSYSGTGPSGYTF. The CDR3 DNA reads as TGTGCCAGCAGTTACTCGGGTACAGGCCCTTCCGGCTACACCTTC.

This chain connects TRBV15 to TRBJ2-5; no clear D. V was trimmed by 0 bases and J by 2 bases, leaving 10 bases between them. The CDR3 covers 15 residues. Germline V gives CDR1 LNHNV, CDR2 YYDKDF (reference sequence). CDR3 in DNA: TGTGCCACCAGCAGAGATCTTGGGCAGCAAGAGACCCAGTACTTC. Protein product: CATSRDLGQQETQYF.

The rearrangement uses TRBV6-6 and TRBJ2-5; 7 bases agree with TRBD2. The CDR3 covers 15 residues. Germline CDR1 is MNHNY and CDR2 is SVGAGI (reference sequence). V was clipped by 0 bases and J by 4 bases; unmatched bases: 5. The CDR3 here is CASSYSRGGGETQYF. DNA for the CDR3: TGTGCCAGCAGTTACTCGAGGGGCGGGGGAGAGACCCAGTACTTC.

The chain links TRBV30 to TRBJ2-2; D gene uncertain. The V end lost 5 bases, the J end lost 3 bases, and 16 bases lay between the germline ends. In germline, CDR1 is GTSNPN, CDR2 SVGIG (reference sequence). The CDR3 length is 15 residues. The CDR3 DNA is TGTGCCTGGGGGTCCTCGTCGAGACACACCGGGGAGCTGTTTTTT. Its protein is CAWGSSSRHTGELFF.

The gene calls are TRBV27 and TRBJ2-5, with 8 bases that match TRBD1. Unmatched junction bases numbered 5, after V lost 0 bases and J lost 5 bases. Germline V gene data show CDR1 as MNHEY and CDR2 as SMNVEV (reference sequence). The CDR3 is 15 residues long. This CDR3 reads CASSLSRQGSETQYF. The CDR3 nucleotides read TGTGCCAGCAGTTTATCCCGACAGGGGAGCGAGACCCAGTACTTC.

The chain uses TRBV5-5 and TRBJ1-3; D uncertain. CDR3 length: 14 residues. The V end was cut by 0 bases, the J end by 0 bases, with 4 bases between. Germline V gene sequence: CDR1 SGHKS, CDR2 YYEKEE (reference sequence). The CDR3 DNA reads as TGTGCCAGCAGCTTGGGGCCCTCTGGAAACACCATATATTTT. Its protein product is CASSLGPSGNTIYF.

Here the CDR3 DNA reads TGTGCCAGCAGCTCCTCGGGGGGCGGGACTGCGGGTTGGCGGCCCCAGCATTTT. This codes for CASSSSGGGTAGWRPQHF. J is TRBJ1-5 and V is TRBV7-9, with a tentative D call TRBD1 (6 bases). Trimming cost V 4 bases and J 9 bases, with 28 bases left between them. The CDR3 sequence is 18 residues long. The germline CDR1 and CDR2 sequences are SEHNR and FQNEAQ (reference sequence).